The 6 T cell receptor beta chains presented below share a single source sample, sequenced in a study of blood T cell repertoires in COVID-19. Profiled with immunoSEQ multiplex PCR; TCRdb holds only in-frame clones, not every one. The sample yields about 200,000 clones, around 86% seen once. The sample consisted of peripheral blood. The origin of the receptors is a man in his fifties or sixties with acute or convalescent COVID-19.

This clone occurred once. The rearrangement links TRBV18 to TRBJ2-5; maybe TRBD1 (6 bases). This CDR3 is 16 amino acids long. CDR1 KGHSH and CDR2 LQKENI come from the germline V gene. V dropped 3 bases and J dropped 7 bases, with 21 bases sitting between them. This CDR3 is CASSPRGAGAAGTQYF. The CDR3 DNA is TGTGCCAGCTCACCCAGGGGAGCAGGCGCGGCGGGGACCCAGTACTTC.

This chain connects TRBV7-8 to TRBJ2-1; unclear D gene. The germline V gene encodes CDR1 SGHVS and CDR2 FQNEAQ. V lost 5 bases and J 5 bases, leaving 7 bases between the germline ends. The CDR3 consists of 12 residues. The CDR3 loop reads CASSLQDNEQFF. The CDR3 DNA is TGTGCCAGCAGCCTGCAGGACAATGAGCAGTTCTTC.

This clone was observed a few times. The chain links TRBV18 to TRBJ1-5; 10 nucleotides match TRBD1. CDR1 and CDR2 from the germline V gene are KGHSH and LQKENI. With 0 bases clipped from V and 3 bases from J, the junction kept 5 bases outside the gene matches. The CDR3 spans 17 residues. As DNA, the CDR3 is TGTGCCAGCTCACCACCTAGGACAGGGGGGTCCAATCAGCCCCAGCATTTT. Its translation: CASSPPRTGGSNQPQHF.

This chain connects TRBV6-6 to TRBJ1-1; 10 bases agree with TRBD1. Trimming at V came to 4 bases and at J to 2 bases, leaving 7 bases not matched to a gene. The CDR3 consists of 16 residues. Germline V gene data show CDR1 as MNHNY and CDR2 as SVGAGI (reference sequence). CDR3 amino acids: CASSLGRDRGNTEAFF. The CDR3 bases are TGTGCCAGCAGTTTAGGAAGGGACAGGGGTAACACTGAAGCTTTCTTT.

The chain combines TRBV6-5 with TRBJ2-7; 7 nucleotides align to TRBD1. This CDR3 region has 13 residues. V trimming: 6 bases; J trimming: 5 bases; junction bases outside the gene matches: 7. Germline V gives CDR1 MNHEY, CDR2 SVGAGI. The CDR3 sequence is CASRWTGGNEQYF. The CDR3 DNA reads as TGTGCCAGCAGATGGACAGGTGGCAACGAGCAGTACTTC.

The chain couples TRBV7-2 to TRBJ2-3; tentative D call: TRBD2 (5 bases). V dropped 1 base and J dropped 5 bases, with 7 bases sitting between them. Germline V gives CDR1 SGHTA, CDR2 FQGNSA. The CDR3 spans 13 residues. This chain's CDR3 is CASSLGRGDTQYF. In DNA, the CDR3 is TGTGCCAGCAGCTTAGGACGGGGAGATACGCAGTATTTT.